This is a list of T cell receptor beta chains from one sample in a study of CD8+ T cells in alopecia areata. Clones were read by immunoSEQ multiplex PCR, and TCRdb kept only the in-frame ones, dropping some. The table shows fewer than 150,000 clones, with 50% to 60% occurring only once. This sample comprised CD4+ T cells sorted from blood, obtained at week 0. These receptors all come from a human donor with alopecia areata. The CDR3 runs from the conserved cysteine through the conserved F or W. Fields, in order: clone size, J gene, V gene, D gene, CDR3 protein, CDR3 DNA. D genes are given only for firm matches. Clone size is shown for a subset of rows, as once, few, many or a class of expanded clone.

>-|TRBJ1-2|TRBV5-4|-
CASSPRVTANYGYTF
TGTGCCAGCAGCCCCCGGGTGACAGCTAACTATGGCTACACCTTC
>few|TRBJ2-5|TRBV15|-
CATSRGTEETQYF
TGTGCCACCAGCAGAGGGACAGAAGAGACCCAGTACTTC
>few|TRBJ2-4|TRBV14|-
CASSQGRQSGWAKNIQYF
TGTGCCAGCAGTCAAGGGAGGCAAAGTGGTTGGGCCAAAAACATTCAGTACTTC
>-|TRBJ2-1|TRBV6-6|TRBD2
CASSSGSRDNEQFF
TGTGCCAGCTCTAGCGGGAGTCGGGACAATGAGCAGTTCTTC
>few|TRBJ2-4|TRBV7-2|TRBD1
CASSEAPTGGKNIQYF
TGTGCCAGCAGCGAAGCCCCCACAGGGGGCAAAAACATTCAGTACTTC
>few|TRBJ2-5|TRBV19|-
CASTDRGSGQETQYF
TGTGCCAGTACCGATAGGGGCAGTGGGCAAGAGACCCAGTACTTC
>-|TRBJ2-7|TRBV25-1|TRBD1
CASSEPGQDFDEQYF
TGTGCCAGCAGTGAACCGGGACAGGATTTTGACGAGCAGTACTTC
>-|TRBJ2-7|TRBV7-2|-
CASSLMSREQYF
TGTGCCAGCAGCTTAATGAGCCGCGAGCAGTACTTC
>-|TRBJ1-2|TRBV4-1|-
CASSQEGSYGYTF
TGCGCCAGCAGCCAAGAGGGCAGCTATGGCTACACCTTC
>-|TRBJ2-1|TRBV11-2|-
CASSGDVGDEQFF
TGTGCCAGCAGCGGAGACGTGGGCGATGAGCAGTTCTTC
>once|TRBJ1-1|TRBV5-1|-
CASSLEGVVNTEAFF
TGCGCCAGCAGCTTGGAAGGGGTTGTGAACACTGAAGCTTTCTTT
>-|TRBJ1-4|TRBV30|-
CAWSRPGPQGEKLFF
TGTGCCTGGAGTCGTCCGGGCCCCCAGGGAGAAAAACTGTTTTTT
>-|TRBJ2-5|TRBV6-6|TRBD2
CASSLAGGMKTQYF
TGTGCCAGCAGCCTAGCGGGAGGCATGAAGACCCAGTACTTC
>once|TRBJ2-5|TRBV9|-
CASSVDPSIARQTQYF
TGTGCCAGCAGCGTAGACCCCTCAATAGCGAGACAGACCCAGTACTTC
>-|TRBJ2-1|TRBV2|-
CASSDGEQFF
TGTGCCAGCAGTGACGGTGAGCAGTTCTTC
>-|TRBJ1-4|TRBV10-3|-
CAISSGGANEKLFF
TGTGCCATCAGTTCGGGGGGGGCGAATGAAAAACTGTTTTTT
>-|TRBJ2-5|TRBV7-3|-
CASSLGLGTQYF
TGTGCCAGCAGCTTAGGATTGGGGACCCAGTACTTC
>few|TRBJ2-2|TRBV10-3|TRBD2
CAAQAGADNTGELFF
TGTGCCGCCCAAGCGGGGGCCGATAACACCGGGGAGCTGTTTTTT
>-|TRBJ1-2|TRBV7-2|-
CASSRSVGVYGYTF
TGTGCCAGCAGCCGCAGTGTGGGGGTTTATGGCTACACCTTC
>few|TRBJ1-5|TRBV4-1|-
CASSQLDMGLGSNQPQHF
TGCGCCAGCAGCCAACTCGACATGGGATTGGGGTCCAATCAGCCCCAGCATTTT
>few|TRBJ1-4|TRBV4-1|-
CASSQGHVNEKLFF
TGCGCCAGCAGCCAAGGACACGTAAATGAAAAACTGTTTTTT
>few|TRBJ2-2|TRBV7-2|-
CASSPKVGGNGELFF
TGTGCCAGCAGCCCCAAGGTGGGGGGCAATGGGGAGCTGTTTTTT
>few|TRBJ1-2|TRBV5-8|TRBD1
CASSLLLGQLGGYTF
TGTGCCAGCAGCTTGCTGCTGGGACAGCTTGGGGGCTACACCTTC
>-|TRBJ2-3|TRBV5-4|-
CASSLHPDTQYF
TGTGCCAGCAGCCTCCATCCAGATACGCAGTATTTT
>few|TRBJ1-5|TRBV5-5|-
CASSLVRDQPQHF
TGTGCCAGCAGCTTGGTCAGAGATCAGCCCCAGCATTTT
>-|TRBJ2-2|TRBV7-2|TRBD2
CASSAGGGTGELFF
TGTGCCAGCAGCGCGGGAGGGGGTACCGGGGAGCTGTTTTTT
>-|TRBJ2-7|TRBV15|TRBD2
CATSMGLAITYEQYF
TGTGCCACCAGCATGGGACTAGCGATCACCTACGAGCAGTACTTC
>-|TRBJ2-2|TRBV9|-
CASSTRGSGTGELFF
TGTGCCAGCAGCACACGGGGCAGCGGGACCGGGGAGCTGTTTTTT